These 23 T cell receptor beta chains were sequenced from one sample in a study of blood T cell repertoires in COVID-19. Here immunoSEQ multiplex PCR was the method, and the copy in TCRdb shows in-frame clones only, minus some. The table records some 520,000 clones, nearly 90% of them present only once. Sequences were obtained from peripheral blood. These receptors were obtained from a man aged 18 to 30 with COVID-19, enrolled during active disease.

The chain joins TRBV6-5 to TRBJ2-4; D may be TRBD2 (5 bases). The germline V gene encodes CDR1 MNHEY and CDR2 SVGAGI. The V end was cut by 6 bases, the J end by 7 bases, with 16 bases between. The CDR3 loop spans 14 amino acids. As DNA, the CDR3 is TGTGCCAGCAGGGTGGGAGAGGACCGTAACATTCAGTACTTC. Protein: CASRVGEDRNIQYF.

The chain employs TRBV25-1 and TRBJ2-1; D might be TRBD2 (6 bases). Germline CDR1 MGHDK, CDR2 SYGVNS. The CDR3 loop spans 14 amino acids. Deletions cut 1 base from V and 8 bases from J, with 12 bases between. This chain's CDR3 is CASSEWGLPHEQFF. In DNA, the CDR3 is TGTGCCAGCAGTGAATGGGGACTTCCCCATGAGCAGTTCTTC.

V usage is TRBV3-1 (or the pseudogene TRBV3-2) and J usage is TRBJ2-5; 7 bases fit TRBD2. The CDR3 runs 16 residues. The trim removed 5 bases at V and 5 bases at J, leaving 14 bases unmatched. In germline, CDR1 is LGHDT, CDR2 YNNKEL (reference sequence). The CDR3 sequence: CASSARTSFGGETQYF. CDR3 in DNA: TGTGCCAGCAGCGCTCGGACTAGTTTCGGGGGGGAGACCCAGTACTTC.

CDR3 sequence reads: CASSAGTGTTIYF. The CDR3 coding sequence is TGTGCCAGCAGCGCGGGGACAGGGACCACCATATATTTT. J is TRBJ1-3 and V is TRBV9, with 9 bases fitting TRBD1. V dropped 3 bases and J dropped 9; count of bases not matched to a gene: 4. The CDR3 covers 13 residues. CDR1 and CDR2 from the germline V gene are SGDLS and YYNGEE.

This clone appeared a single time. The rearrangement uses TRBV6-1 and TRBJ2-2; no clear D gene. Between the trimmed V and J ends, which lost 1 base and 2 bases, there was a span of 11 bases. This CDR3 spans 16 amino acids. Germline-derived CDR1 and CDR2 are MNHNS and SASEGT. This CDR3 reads CASSEEVTPNTGELFF. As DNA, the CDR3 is TGTGCCAGCAGTGAAGAAGTGACACCTAACACCGGGGAGCTGTTTTTT.

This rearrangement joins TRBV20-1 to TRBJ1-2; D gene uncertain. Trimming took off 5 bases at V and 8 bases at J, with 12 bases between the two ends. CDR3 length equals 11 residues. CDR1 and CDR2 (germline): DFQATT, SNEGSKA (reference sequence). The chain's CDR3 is CSAEGLYGYTF. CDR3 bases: TGCAGTGCTGAGGGATTGTACGGCTACACCTTC.

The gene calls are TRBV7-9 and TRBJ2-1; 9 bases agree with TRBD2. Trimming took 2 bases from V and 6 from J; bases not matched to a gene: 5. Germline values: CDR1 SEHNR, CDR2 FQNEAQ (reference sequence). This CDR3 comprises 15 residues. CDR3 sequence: CASSLKATSGNEQFF. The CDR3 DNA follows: TGTGCCAGCAGCTTAAAGGCGACTAGCGGCAATGAGCAGTTCTTC. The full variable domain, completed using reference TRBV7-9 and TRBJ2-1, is DTGVSQNPRHKITKRGQNVTFRCDPISEHNRLYWYRQTLGQGPEFLTYFQNEAQLEKSRLLSDRFSAERPKGSFSTLEIQRTEQGDSAMYLCASSLKATSGNEQFFGPGTRLTVL.

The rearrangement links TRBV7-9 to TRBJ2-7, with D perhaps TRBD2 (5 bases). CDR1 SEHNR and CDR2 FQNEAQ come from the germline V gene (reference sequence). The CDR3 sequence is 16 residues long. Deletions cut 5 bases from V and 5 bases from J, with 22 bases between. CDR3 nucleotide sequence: TGTGCCAGCAGCCAGCCCGAGGGTAGCCCAGAGCACGAGCAGTACTTC. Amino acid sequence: CASSQPEGSPEHEQYF.

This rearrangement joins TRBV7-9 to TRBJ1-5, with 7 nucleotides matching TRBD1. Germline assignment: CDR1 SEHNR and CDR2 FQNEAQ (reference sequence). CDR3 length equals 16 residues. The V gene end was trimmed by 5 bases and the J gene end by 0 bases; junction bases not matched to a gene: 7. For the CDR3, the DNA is TGTGCCAGCAGCCTACGGACAGGCGATAGCAATCAGCCCCAGCATTTT. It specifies CASSLRTGDSNQPQHF.

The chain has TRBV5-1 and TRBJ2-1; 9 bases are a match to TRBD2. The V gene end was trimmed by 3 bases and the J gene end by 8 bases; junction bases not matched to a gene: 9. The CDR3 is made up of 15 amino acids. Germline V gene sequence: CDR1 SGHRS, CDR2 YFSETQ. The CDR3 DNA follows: TGCGCCAGCAGCTCTCATAGCGGGGGACGCCATGAGCAGTTCTTC. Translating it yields CASSSHSGGRHEQFF. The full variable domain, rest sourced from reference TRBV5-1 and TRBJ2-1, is KAGVTQTPRYLIKTRGQQVTLSCSPISGHRSVSWYQQTPGQGLQFLFEYFSETQRNKGNFPGRFSGRQFSNSRSEMNVSTLELGDSALYLCASSSHSGGRHEQFFGPGTRLTVL.

This CDR3 reads CASSLTSGTSHEQYF. CDR3 DNA sequence: TGTGCCAGCAGTTTAACTAGCGGGACATCGCACGAGCAGTACTTC. The chain uses TRBV27 and TRBJ2-7; 10 positions match TRBD2. Germline CDR1 reads MNHEY; CDR2 reads SMNVEV (reference sequence). Trimming took 2 bases from V and 5 from J; bases not matched to a gene: 6. The CDR3 spans 15 residues.

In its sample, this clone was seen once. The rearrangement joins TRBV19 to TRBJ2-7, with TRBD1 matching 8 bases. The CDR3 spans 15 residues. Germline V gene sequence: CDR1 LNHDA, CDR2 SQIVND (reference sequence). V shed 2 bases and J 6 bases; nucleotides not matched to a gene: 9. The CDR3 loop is CASSISGQGTGEQYF. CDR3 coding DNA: TGTGCCAGTAGTATATCCGGACAGGGAACGGGCGAGCAGTACTTC.

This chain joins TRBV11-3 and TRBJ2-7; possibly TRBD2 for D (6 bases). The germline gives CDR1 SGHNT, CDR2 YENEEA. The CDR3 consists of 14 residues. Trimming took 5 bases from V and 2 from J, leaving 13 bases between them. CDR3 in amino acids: CASSPLADPYEQYF. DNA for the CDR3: TGTGCCAGCAGCCCTTTAGCGGACCCCTACGAGCAGTACTTC.

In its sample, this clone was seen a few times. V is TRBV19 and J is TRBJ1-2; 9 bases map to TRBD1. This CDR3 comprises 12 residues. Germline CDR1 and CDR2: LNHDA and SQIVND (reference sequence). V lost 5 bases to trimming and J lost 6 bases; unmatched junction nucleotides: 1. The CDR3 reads CASSGTGNGYTF. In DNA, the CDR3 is TGTGCCAGTAGTGGGACAGGGAATGGCTACACCTTC.

For the CDR3, the DNA is TGCGCCAGCAGCTTGGTAGAGGGGAACACTGAAGCTTTCTTT. Amino acid sequence: CASSLVEGNTEAFF. The chain links TRBV5-1 to TRBJ1-1; D is unclear. Trimming took 0 bases from V and 1 from J, leaving 7 bases between them. Germline V gene sequence: CDR1 SGHRS, CDR2 YFSETQ. The CDR3 totals 14 residues.

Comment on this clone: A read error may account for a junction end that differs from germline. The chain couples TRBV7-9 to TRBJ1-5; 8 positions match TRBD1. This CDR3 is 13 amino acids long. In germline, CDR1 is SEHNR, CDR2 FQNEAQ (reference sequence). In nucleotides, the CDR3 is TGTGCCAGCAGCTTAGGGAGCTGGGACAGGATTCTATTT. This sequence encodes CASSLGSWDRILF.

For the CDR3, the DNA is TGTGCCAGCAGCCCGGGACTTCGTGGTCATGAGCAGTTCTTC. Translated, it gives CASSPGLRGHEQFF. This chain connects TRBV6-5 to TRBJ2-1, with TRBD2 as a possible D gene (6 bases). The CDR3 is made up of 14 amino acids. Germline CDR1 reads MNHEY; CDR2 reads SVGAGI. The ends were cut back, 6 bases at V and 8 bases at J, with 17 bases in the middle.

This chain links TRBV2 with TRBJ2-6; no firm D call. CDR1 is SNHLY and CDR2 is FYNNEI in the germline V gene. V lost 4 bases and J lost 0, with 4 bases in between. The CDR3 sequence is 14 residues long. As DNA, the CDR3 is TGTGCCAGCAGTGCCGTCTCTGGGGCCAACGTCCTGACTTTC. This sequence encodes CASSAVSGANVLTF.

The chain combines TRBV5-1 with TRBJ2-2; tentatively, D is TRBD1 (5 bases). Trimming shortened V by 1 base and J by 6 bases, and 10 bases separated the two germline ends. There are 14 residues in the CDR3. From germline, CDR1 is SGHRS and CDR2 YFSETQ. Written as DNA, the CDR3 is TGCGCCAGCAGCTTGTATCCAGGGTCCGGGGAGCTGTTTTTT. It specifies CASSLYPGSGELFF.

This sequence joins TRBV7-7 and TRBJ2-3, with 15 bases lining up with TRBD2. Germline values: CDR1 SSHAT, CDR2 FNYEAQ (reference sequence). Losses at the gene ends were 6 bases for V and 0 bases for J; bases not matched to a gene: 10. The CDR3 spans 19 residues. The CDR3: CASSPGTSGGTPSTDTQYF. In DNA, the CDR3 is TGTGCCAGCAGTCCCGGGACTAGCGGGGGGACACCTAGCACAGATACGCAGTATTTT. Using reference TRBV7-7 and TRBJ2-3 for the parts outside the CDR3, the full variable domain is GAGVSQSPRYKVTKRGQDVTLRCDPISSHATLYWYQQALGQGPEFLTYFNYEAQPDKSGLPSDRFSAERPEGSISTLTIQRTEQRDSAMYRCASSPGTSGGTPSTDTQYFGPGTRLTVL.

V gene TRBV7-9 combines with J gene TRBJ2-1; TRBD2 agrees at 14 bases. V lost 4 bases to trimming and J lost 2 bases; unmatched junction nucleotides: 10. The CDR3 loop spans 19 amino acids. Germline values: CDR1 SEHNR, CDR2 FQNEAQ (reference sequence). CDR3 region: CASSSDPGTSGRAYNEQFF. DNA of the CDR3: TGTGCCAGCAGCTCAGACCCCGGGACTAGCGGGAGAGCCTACAATGAGCAGTTCTTC.

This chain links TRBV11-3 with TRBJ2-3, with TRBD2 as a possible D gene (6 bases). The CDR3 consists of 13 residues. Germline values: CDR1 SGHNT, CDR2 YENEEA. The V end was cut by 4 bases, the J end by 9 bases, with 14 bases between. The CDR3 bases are TGTGCCAGCAGCTCGGGACTCCCGGTCACGCAGTATTTT. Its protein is CASSSGLPVTQYF.

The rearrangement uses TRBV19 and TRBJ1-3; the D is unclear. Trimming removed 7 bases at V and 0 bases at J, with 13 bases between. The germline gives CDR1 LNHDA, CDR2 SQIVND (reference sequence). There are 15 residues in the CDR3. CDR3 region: CASTDRVSSGNTIYF. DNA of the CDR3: TGTGCCAGTACCGATCGGGTTTCCTCTGGAAACACCATATATTTT.